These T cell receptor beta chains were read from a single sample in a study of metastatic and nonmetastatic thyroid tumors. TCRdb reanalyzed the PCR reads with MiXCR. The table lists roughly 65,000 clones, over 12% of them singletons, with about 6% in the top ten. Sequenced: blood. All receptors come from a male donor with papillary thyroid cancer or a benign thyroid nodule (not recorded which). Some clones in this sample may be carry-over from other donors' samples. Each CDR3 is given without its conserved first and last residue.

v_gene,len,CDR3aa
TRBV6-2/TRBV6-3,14,ASSCSRGERNQSQH
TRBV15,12,ATSRDLGGTEAF
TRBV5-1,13,ASSLRGDYGSPLH
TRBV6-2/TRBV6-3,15,ASSRTSGGAVTDTQY
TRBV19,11,ASSSGQPGTQY
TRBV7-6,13,ASSLAGGWGETQY
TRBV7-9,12,ASSIGGENQPQH
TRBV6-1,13,ASSEYGTGTYEQY
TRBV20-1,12,SAEDSGRGYEQY
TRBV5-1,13,TSGLAGTLNTEAF